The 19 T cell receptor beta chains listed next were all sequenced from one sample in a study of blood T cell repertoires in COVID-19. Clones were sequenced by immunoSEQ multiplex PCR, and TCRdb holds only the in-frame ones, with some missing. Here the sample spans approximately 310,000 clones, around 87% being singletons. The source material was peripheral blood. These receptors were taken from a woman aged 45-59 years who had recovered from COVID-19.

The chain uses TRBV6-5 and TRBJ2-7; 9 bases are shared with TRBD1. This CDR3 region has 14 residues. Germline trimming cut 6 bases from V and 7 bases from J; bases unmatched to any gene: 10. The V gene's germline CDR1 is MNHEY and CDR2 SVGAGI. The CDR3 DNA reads TGTGCCAGCAGACAAACAGGACAGGGGCGGGAGCAGTACTTC. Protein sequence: CASRQTGQGREQYF.

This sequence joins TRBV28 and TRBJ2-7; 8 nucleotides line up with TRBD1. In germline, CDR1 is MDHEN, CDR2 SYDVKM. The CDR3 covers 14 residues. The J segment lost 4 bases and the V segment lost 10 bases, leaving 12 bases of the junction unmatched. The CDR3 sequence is CANSPAGGMYEQYF. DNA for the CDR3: TGTGCCAACTCCCCGGCAGGGGGCATGTACGAGCAGTACTTC.

Here the CDR3 reads CASSTGLAGGEEQFF. The CDR3 nucleotides are TGTGCCAGTAGTACGGGACTAGCGGGAGGTGAGGAGCAGTTCTTC. This chain uses TRBV19 with TRBJ2-1; 15 positions match TRBD2. Germline values: CDR1 LNHDA, CDR2 SQIVND (reference sequence). There are 15 residues in the CDR3. V trimming: 4 bases; J trimming: 10 bases; junction bases outside the gene matches: 5.

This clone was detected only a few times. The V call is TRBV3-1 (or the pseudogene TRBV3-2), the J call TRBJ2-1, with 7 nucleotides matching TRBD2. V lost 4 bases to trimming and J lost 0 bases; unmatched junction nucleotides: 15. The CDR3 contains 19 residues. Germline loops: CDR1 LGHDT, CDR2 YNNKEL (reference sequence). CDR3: CASSLSPTKGGSSYNEQFF. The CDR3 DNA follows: TGTGCCAGCAGCCTAAGCCCTACAAAGGGCGGGAGCTCCTACAATGAGCAGTTCTTC.

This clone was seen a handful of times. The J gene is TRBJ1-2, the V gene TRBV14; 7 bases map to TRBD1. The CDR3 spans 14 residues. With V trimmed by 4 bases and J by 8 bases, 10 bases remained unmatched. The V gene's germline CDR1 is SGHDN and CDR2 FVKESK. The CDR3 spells CASSLRDRAGGYTF. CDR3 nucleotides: TGTGCCAGCAGCCTCAGAGACAGGGCAGGCGGCTACACCTTC. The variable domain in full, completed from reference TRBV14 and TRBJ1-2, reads EAGVTQFPSHSVIEKGQTVTLRCDPISGHDNLYWYRRVMGKEIKFLLHFVKESKQDESGMPNNRFLAERTGGTYSTLKVQPAELEDSGVYFCASSLRDRAGGYTFGSGTRLTVV.

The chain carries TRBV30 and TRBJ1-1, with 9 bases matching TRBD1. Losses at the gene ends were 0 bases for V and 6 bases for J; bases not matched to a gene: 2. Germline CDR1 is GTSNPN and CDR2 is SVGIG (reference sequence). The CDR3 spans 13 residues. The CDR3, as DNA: TGTGCCTGGAGTGTACAGGGGGCTGCTGAAGCTTTCTTT. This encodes CAWSVQGAAEAFF.

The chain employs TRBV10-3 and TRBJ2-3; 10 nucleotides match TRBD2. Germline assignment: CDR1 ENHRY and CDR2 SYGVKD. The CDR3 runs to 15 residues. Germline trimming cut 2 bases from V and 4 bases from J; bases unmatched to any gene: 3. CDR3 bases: TGTGCCATCAGTGAGACTAGCGGGGCGGCAGATACGCAGTATTTT. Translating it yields CAISETSGAADTQYF.

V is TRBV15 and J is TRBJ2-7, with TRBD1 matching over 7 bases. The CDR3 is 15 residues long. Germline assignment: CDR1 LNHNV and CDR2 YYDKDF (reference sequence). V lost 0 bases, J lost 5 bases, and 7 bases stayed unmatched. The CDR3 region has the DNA TGTGCCACCAGCAGAGATCTAGGGGGCCTCCACGAGCAGTACTTC. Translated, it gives CATSRDLGGLHEQYF.

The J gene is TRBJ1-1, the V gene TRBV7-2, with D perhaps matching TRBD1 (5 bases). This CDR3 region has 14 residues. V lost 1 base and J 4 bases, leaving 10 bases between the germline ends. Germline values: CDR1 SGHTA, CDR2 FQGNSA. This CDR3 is CASSLEPRGTEAFF. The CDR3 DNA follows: TGTGCCAGCAGCTTAGAGCCTAGGGGCACTGAAGCTTTCTTT. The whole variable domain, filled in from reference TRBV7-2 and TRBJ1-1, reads GAGVSQSPSNKVTEKGKDVELRCDPISGHTALYWYRQSLGQGLEFLIYFQGNSAPDKSGLPSDRFSAERTGGSVSTLTIQRTQQEDSAVYLCASSLEPRGTEAFFGQGTRLTVV.

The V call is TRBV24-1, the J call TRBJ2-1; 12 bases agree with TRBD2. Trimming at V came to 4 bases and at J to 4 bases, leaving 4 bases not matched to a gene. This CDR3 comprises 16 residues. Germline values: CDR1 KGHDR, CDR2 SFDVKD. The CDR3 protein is CATSDRTSGAYNEQFF. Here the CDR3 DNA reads TGTGCCACCAGTGACCGGACTAGCGGGGCGTACAATGAGCAGTTCTTC.

The CDR3 DNA is TGTGCCAGTAGTATAAGCGGGTCTAGCACAGATACGCAGTATTTT. Translating it yields CASSISGSSTDTQYF. The rearrangement links TRBV19 to TRBJ2-3; a possible D gene is TRBD2 (6 bases). The CDR3 sequence is 15 residues long. Germline V gene sequence: CDR1 LNHDA, CDR2 SQIVND (reference sequence). V was trimmed by 2 bases and J by 0 bases, leaving 9 bases between them.

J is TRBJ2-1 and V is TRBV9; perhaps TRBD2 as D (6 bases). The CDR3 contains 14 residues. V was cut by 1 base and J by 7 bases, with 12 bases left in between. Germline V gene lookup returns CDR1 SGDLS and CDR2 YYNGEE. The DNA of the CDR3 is TGTGCCAGCAGCGTATTTCCCGGAGGGAATGAGCAGTTCTTC. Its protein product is CASSVFPGGNEQFF.

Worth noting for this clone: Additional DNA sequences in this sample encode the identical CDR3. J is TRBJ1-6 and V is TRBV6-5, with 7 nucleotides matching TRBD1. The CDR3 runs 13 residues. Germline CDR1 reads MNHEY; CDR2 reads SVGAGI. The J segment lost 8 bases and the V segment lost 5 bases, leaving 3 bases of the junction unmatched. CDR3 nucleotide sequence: TGTGCCAGCAGTAGAGACAGGGATTCACCCCTCCACTTT. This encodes CASSRDRDSPLHF.

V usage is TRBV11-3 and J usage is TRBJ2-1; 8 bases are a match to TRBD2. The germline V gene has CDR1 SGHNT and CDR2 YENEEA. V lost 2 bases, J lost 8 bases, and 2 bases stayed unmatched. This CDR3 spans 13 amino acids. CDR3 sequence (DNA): TGTGCCAGCAGCTTATCCGGGGGGGATGAGCAGTTCTTC. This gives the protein CASSLSGGDEQFF.

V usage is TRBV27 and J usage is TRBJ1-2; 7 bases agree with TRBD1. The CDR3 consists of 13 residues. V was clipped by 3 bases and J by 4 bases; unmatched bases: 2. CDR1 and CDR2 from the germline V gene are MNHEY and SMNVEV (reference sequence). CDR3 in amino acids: CASSLYRGYGYTF. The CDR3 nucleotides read TGTGCCAGCAGTTTGTACAGGGGCTATGGCTACACCTTC.

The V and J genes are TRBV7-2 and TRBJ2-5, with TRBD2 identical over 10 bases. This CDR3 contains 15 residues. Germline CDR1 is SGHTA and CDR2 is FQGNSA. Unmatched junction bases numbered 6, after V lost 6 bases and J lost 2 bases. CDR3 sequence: CASRLIAGGQETQYF. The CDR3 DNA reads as TGTGCCAGCAGGCTTATAGCGGGGGGACAAGAGACCCAGTACTTC.

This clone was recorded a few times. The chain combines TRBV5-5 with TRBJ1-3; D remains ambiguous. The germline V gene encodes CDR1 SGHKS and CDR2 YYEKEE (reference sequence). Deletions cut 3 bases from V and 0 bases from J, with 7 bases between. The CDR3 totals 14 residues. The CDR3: CASSSSISGNTIYF. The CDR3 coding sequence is TGTGCCAGCAGCTCGAGTATCTCTGGAAACACCATATATTTT.

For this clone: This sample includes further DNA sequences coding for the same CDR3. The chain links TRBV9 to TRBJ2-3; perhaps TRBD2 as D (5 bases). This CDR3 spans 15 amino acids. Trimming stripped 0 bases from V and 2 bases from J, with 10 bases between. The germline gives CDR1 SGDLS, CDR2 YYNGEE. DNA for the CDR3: TGTGCCAGCAGCGTAGTTGCGGGTCTCACAGATACGCAGTATTTT. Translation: CASSVVAGLTDTQYF.

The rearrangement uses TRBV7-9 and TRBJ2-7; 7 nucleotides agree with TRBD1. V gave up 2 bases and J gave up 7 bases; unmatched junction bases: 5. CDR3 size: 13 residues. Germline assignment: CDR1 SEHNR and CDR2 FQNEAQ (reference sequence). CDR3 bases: TGTGCCAGCAGCTTAATAGGGGGCCGAGAGCAGTACTTC. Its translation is CASSLIGGREQYF.